A selection of T cell receptor beta chains follows, all from one sample in a study of STAT5B mutations in CD4+ large granular lymphocyte leukemia. Sequenced by immunoSEQ multiplex PCR; TCRdb stores in-frame clones only, minus some. This table holds about 40,000 clones, 65% to 85% found once. The sample was CD4+ T cells from blood buffy coats. Receptors were obtained from a human donor in good health. The CDR3 runs from the conserved cysteine through the conserved F or W. A D gene is named only where the DNA matches it firmly. Not every row has a clone size; where given, it reads once, few, many or a size class.

clone size: .
CDR3 length: 13
V gene: TRBV30
J gene: TRBJ1-5
D gene: TRBD1
CDR3 protein: CAWSVTGDQPQHF
CDR3 DNA: TGTGCCTGGAGTGTAACAGGGGATCAGCCCCAGCATTTT

clone size: .
CDR3 length: 18
V gene: TRBV19
J gene: TRBJ1-4
D gene: TRBD1
CDR3 protein: CASRITRTGIPTNEKLFF
CDR3 DNA: TGTGCCAGTAGGATAACGAGGACAGGGATACCAACTAATGAAAAACTGTTTTTT

clone size: .
CDR3 length: 14
V gene: TRBV9
J gene: TRBJ2-7
D gene: .
CDR3 protein: CASSVDGSSYEQYF
CDR3 DNA: TGTGCCAGCAGCGTGGACGGGAGCTCCTACGAGCAGTACTTC

clone size: .
CDR3 length: 14
V gene: TRBV7-2
J gene: TRBJ2-1
D gene: TRBD2
CDR3 protein: CASSLARTSGGWFF
CDR3 DNA: TGTGCCAGCAGCTTAGCACGGACTAGCGGGGGGTGGTTCTTC

clone size: .
CDR3 length: 15
V gene: TRBV2
J gene: TRBJ1-2
D gene: .
CDR3 protein: CASSESQGAMDGYTF
CDR3 DNA: TGTGCCAGCAGTGAGTCCCAGGGCGCAATGGATGGCTACACCTTC

clone size: .
CDR3 length: 13
V gene: TRBV12-5
J gene: TRBJ2-7
D gene: .
CDR3 protein: CASGLAPGYEQYF
CDR3 DNA: TGTGCTAGTGGTTTGGCCCCAGGGTACGAGCAGTACTTC

clone size: .
CDR3 length: 14
V gene: TRBV14
J gene: TRBJ2-6
D gene: .
CDR3 protein: CASSQASGANVLTF
CDR3 DNA: TGTGCCAGCAGCCAAGCCTCTGGGGCCAACGTCCTGACTTTC

clone size: .
CDR3 length: 13
V gene: TRBV5-5
J gene: TRBJ1-5
D gene: .
CDR3 protein: CASSLYRDQPQHF
CDR3 DNA: TGTGCCAGCAGCTTATACAGGGATCAGCCCCAGCATTTT

clone size: once
CDR3 length: 10
V gene: TRBV7-8
J gene: TRBJ2-7
D gene: .
CDR3 protein: CASSSYEQYF
CDR3 DNA: TGTGCCAGCAGCAGCTACGAGCAGTACTTC

clone size: few
CDR3 length: 11
V gene: TRBV7-2
J gene: TRBJ2-7
D gene: .
CDR3 protein: CASSFSYEQYF
CDR3 DNA: TGTGCCAGCAGCTTCTCCTACGAGCAGTACTTC

clone size: .
CDR3 length: 15
V gene: TRBV30
J gene: TRBJ1-1
D gene: .
CDR3 protein: CAWSAPGRTNTEAFF
CDR3 DNA: TGTGCCTGGAGCGCACCCGGACGTACGAACACTGAAGCTTTCTTT

clone size: .
CDR3 length: 16
V gene: TRBV7-3
J gene: TRBJ2-6
D gene: .
CDR3 protein: CASSIGQPSGANVLTF
CDR3 DNA: TGTGCCAGCAGCATAGGACAGCCCTCTGGGGCCAACGTCCTGACTTTC

clone size: .
CDR3 length: 17
V gene: TRBV2
J gene: TRBJ1-5
D gene: TRBD1
CDR3 protein: CASSTGTGPFNNQPQHF
CDR3 DNA: TGTGCCAGCAGTACCGGGACAGGGCCTTTCAACAATCAGCCCCAGCATTTT

clone size: .
CDR3 length: 14
V gene: TRBV6-5
J gene: TRBJ1-2
D gene: .
CDR3 protein: CASSYGEGYYGYTF
CDR3 DNA: TGTGCCAGCAGTTACGGGGAGGGATACTATGGCTACACCTTC

clone size: once
CDR3 length: 17
V gene: TRBV10-3
J gene: TRBJ2-1
D gene: .
CDR3 protein: CAISESVNGRSYNEQFF
CDR3 DNA: TGTGCCATCAGTGAGTCGGTTAACGGGAGATCCTACAATGAGCAGTTCTTC

clone size: .
CDR3 length: 13
V gene: TRBV30
J gene: TRBJ1-1
D gene: .
CDR3 protein: CAWIGGVNTEAFF
CDR3 DNA: TGTGCCTGGATAGGGGGAGTGAACACTGAAGCTTTCTTT

clone size: .
CDR3 length: 14
V gene: TRBV25-1
J gene: TRBJ2-7
D gene: TRBD2
CDR3 protein: CASSGTSGTYEQYF
CDR3 DNA: TGTGCCAGCAGTGGGACTAGCGGGACCTACGAGCAGTACTTC

clone size: once
CDR3 length: 14
V gene: TRBV7-9
J gene: TRBJ2-1
D gene: .
CDR3 protein: CASSYPALNSEQFF
CDR3 DNA: TGTGCCAGCAGCTACCCGGCCTTAAACTCGGAGCAGTTCTTC

clone size: .
CDR3 length: 15
V gene: TRBV6-6
J gene: TRBJ2-6
D gene: .
CDR3 protein: CASSSQASGANVLTF
CDR3 DNA: TGTGCCAGCAGTTCGCAGGCGTCTGGGGCCAACGTCCTGACTTTC

clone size: .
CDR3 length: 13
V gene: TRBV11-2
J gene: TRBJ2-7
D gene: TRBD2
CDR3 protein: CASSVAGAYEQYF
CDR3 DNA: TGTGCCAGCAGCGTAGCGGGAGCCTACGAGCAGTACTTC

clone size: once
CDR3 length: 14
V gene: TRBV7-3
J gene: TRBJ1-6
D gene: .
CDR3 protein: CASSPTGPQSPLHF
CDR3 DNA: TGTGCCAGCAGCCCGACCGGGCCCCAGTCACCCCTCCACTTT

clone size: .
CDR3 length: 14
V gene: TRBV19
J gene: TRBJ1-3
D gene: .
CDR3 protein: CASIVRGSGNTIYF
CDR3 DNA: TGTGCCAGTATCGTACGGGGCTCTGGAAACACCATATATTTT

clone size: few
CDR3 length: 13
V gene: TRBV5-1
J gene: TRBJ1-2
D gene: .
CDR3 protein: CASSLEGGGGYTF
CDR3 DNA: TGCGCCAGCAGCTTGGAAGGTGGGGGAGGCTACACCTTC

clone size: .
CDR3 length: 15
V gene: TRBV4-3
J gene: TRBJ2-7
D gene: .
CDR3 protein: CASSPNYPPGAEQYF
CDR3 DNA: TGCGCCAGCAGCCCCAACTACCCCCCCGGGGCCGAGCAGTACTTC

clone size: .
CDR3 length: 17
V gene: TRBV28
J gene: TRBJ2-1
D gene: TRBD2
CDR3 protein: CASLRLAGVGAYNEQFF
CDR3 DNA: TGTGCCAGCTTAAGGCTAGCGGGAGTAGGGGCCTACAATGAGCAGTTCTTC

clone size: .
CDR3 length: 14
V gene: TRBV6-5
J gene: TRBJ1-2
D gene: .
CDR3 protein: CASSYGQGIYGYTF
CDR3 DNA: TGTGCCAGCAGTTACGGGCAGGGGATCTATGGCTACACCTTC

clone size: .
CDR3 length: 12
V gene: TRBV30
J gene: TRBJ1-3
D gene: .
CDR3 protein: CAWSVFGNTIYF
CDR3 DNA: TGTGCCTGGAGTGTATTTGGAAACACCATATATTTT

clone size: .
CDR3 length: 19
V gene: TRBV19
J gene: TRBJ2-6
D gene: TRBD1
CDR3 protein: CASSIGRTGLTPGANVLTF
CDR3 DNA: TGTGCCAGTAGTATAGGAAGGACAGGGCTTACTCCTGGGGCCAACGTCCTGACTTTC

clone size: .
CDR3 length: 17
V gene: TRBV10-1
J gene: TRBJ2-7
D gene: TRBD1
CDR3 protein: CASRSQTGFNVTYEQYF
CDR3 DNA: TGCGCCAGCCGATCTCAGACAGGGTTCAATGTTACCTACGAGCAGTACTTC

clone size: .
CDR3 length: 14
V gene: TRBV6-1
J gene: TRBJ2-1
D gene: .
CDR3 protein: CASSVGGRLNEQFF
CDR3 DNA: TGTGCCAGCAGTGTCGGGGGTAGGTTGAATGAGCAGTTCTTC

clone size: .
CDR3 length: 14
V gene: TRBV19
J gene: TRBJ2-7
D gene: .
CDR3 protein: CASSIMTVGGEQYF
CDR3 DNA: TGTGCCAGTAGTATTATGACAGTGGGCGGCGAGCAGTACTTC

clone size: .
CDR3 length: 16
V gene: TRBV19
J gene: TRBJ1-1
D gene: TRBD1
CDR3 protein: CASSIIGTGLSTEAFF
CDR3 DNA: TGTGCCAGTAGTATTATTGGGACAGGACTTAGCACTGAAGCTTTCTTT

clone size: .
CDR3 length: 16
V gene: TRBV13
J gene: TRBJ1-1
D gene: .
CDR3 protein: CASSFLGGPMNTEAFF
CDR3 DNA: TGTGCCAGCAGCTTCCTTGGGGGCCCCATGAACACTGAAGCTTTCTTT

clone size: .
CDR3 length: 15
V gene: TRBV10-3
J gene: TRBJ2-1
D gene: .
CDR3 protein: CAISESRTVNNEQFF
CDR3 DNA: TGTGCCATCAGTGAATCACGGACGGTTAACAATGAGCAGTTCTTC

clone size: few
CDR3 length: 15
V gene: TRBV9
J gene: TRBJ1-1
D gene: .
CDR3 protein: CASRTGFGLDTEAFF
CDR3 DNA: TGTGCCAGCCGCACAGGGTTTGGGCTTGATACTGAAGCTTTCTTT